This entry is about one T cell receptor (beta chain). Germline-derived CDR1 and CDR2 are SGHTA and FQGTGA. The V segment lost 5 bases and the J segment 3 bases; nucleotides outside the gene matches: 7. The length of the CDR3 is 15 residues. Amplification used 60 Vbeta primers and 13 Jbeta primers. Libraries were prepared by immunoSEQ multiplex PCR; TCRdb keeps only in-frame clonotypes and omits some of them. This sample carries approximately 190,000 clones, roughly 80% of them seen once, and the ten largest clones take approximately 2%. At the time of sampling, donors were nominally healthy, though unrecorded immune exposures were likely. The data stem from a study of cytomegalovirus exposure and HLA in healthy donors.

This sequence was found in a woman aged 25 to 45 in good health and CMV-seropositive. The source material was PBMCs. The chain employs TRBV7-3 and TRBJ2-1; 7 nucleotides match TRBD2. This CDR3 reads CASSASGTIYNEQFF. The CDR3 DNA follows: TGTGCCAGCAGCGCATCCGGGACTATCTACAATGAGCAGTTCTTC.